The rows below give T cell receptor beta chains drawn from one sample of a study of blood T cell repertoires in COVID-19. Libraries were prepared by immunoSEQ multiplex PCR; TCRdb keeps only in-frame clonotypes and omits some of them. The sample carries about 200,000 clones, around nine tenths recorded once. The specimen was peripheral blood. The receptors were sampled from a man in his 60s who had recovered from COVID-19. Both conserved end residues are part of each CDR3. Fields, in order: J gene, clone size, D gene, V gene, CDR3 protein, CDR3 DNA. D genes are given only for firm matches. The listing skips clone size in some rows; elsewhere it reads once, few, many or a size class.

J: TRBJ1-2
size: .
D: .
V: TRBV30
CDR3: CAWNRQKNYGYTF
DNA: TGTGCCTGGAACCGACAGAAGAACTATGGCTACACCTTC

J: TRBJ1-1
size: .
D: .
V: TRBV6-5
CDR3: CASSSRGDSEAFF
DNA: TGTGCCAGTTCAAGTCGGGGGGACTCTGAAGCTTTCTTT

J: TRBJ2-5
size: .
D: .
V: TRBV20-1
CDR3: CSASRLAVQETQYF
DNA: TGCAGTGCTAGTCGATTAGCGGTTCAAGAGACCCAGTACTTC

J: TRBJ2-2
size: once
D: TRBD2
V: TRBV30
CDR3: CAWSPPAGTNTGELFF
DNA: TGTGCCTGGAGTCCCCCAGCGGGGACTAACACCGGGGAGCTGTTTTTT

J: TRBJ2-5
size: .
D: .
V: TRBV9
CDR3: CASSRDSLVETQYF
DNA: TGTGCCAGCAGCAGAGACAGCCTGGTGGAGACCCAGTACTTC

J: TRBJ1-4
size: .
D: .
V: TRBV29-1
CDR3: CSARPAQGEKLFF
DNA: TGCAGCGCCAGACCCGCCCAGGGTGAAAAACTGTTTTTT

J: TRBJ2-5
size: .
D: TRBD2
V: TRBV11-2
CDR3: CASSLGGGLAEETQYF
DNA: TGTGCCAGCAGCTTAGGGGGAGGACTAGCGGAAGAGACCCAGTACTTC

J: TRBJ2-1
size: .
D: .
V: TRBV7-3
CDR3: CASSPTSDNEQFF
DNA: TGTGCCAGCAGCCCGACATCTGACAATGAGCAGTTCTTC

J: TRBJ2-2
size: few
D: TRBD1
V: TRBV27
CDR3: CASSPGQGAVGGYTGELFF
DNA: TGTGCCAGCAGCCCGGGACAGGGGGCGGTCGGGGGATACACCGGGGAGCTGTTTTTT

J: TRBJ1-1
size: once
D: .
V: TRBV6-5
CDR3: CATRDSNTEAFF
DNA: TGTGCCACACGCGATTCGAACACTGAAGCTTTCTTT

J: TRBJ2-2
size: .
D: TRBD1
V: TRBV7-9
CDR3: CAGQGFGELFF
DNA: TGTGCAGGACAGGGCTTCGGGGAGCTGTTTTTT

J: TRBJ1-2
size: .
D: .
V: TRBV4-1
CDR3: CASSQVGGANYGYTF
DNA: TGCGCCAGCAGCCAAGTTGGCGGAGCTAACTATGGCTACACCTTC

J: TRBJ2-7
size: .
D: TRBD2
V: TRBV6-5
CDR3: CASSYSSGVSSYEQYF
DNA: TGTGCCAGCAGTTACTCAAGCGGGGTAAGCTCCTACGAGCAGTACTTC

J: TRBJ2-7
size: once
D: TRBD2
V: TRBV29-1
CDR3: CSARAGGRGEQYF
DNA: TGCAGTGCACGAGCGGGAGGTAGAGGCGAGCAGTACTTC

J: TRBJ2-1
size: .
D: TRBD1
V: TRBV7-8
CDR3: CASSLPGQGKNEQFF
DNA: TGTGCCAGCAGCTTGCCGGGACAGGGTAAAAATGAGCAGTTCTTC

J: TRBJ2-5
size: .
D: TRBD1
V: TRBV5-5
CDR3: CASSFGGWDRGETQYF
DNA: TGTGCCAGCAGCTTCGGGGGTTGGGACAGGGGAGAGACCCAGTACTTC

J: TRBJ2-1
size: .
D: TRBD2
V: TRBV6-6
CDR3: CASSRGGFSGSYNEQFF
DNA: TGTGCCAGCAGTCGGGGGGGTTTCTCTGGCTCCTACAATGAGCAGTTCTTC

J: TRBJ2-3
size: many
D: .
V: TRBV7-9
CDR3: CASKPSGTDTQYF
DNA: TGTGCCAGCAAACCTAGCGGCACAGATACGCAGTATTTT

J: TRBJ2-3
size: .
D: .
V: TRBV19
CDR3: CASKGTFTGTDTQYF
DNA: TGTGCCAGTAAGGGGACATTTACCGGCACAGATACGCAGTATTTT

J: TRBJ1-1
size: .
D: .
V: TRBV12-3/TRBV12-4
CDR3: CASKDRGTEAFF
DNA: TGTGCCAGCAAGGACAGAGGCACTGAAGCTTTCTTT

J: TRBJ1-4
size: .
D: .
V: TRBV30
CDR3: CAWSVGGGGKLFF
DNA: TGTGCCTGGAGTGTTGGGGGGGGTGGGAAACTGTTTTTT

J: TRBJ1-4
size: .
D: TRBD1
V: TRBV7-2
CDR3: CASSRDRGDEKLFF
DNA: TGTGCCAGCAGCCGGGACAGGGGGGACGAAAAACTGTTTTTT

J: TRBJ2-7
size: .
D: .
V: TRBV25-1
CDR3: CASSELSTVYEQYF
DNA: TGTGCCAGCAGTGAACTCTCGACAGTTTACGAGCAGTACTTC

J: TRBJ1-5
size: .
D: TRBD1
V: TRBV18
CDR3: CASSQGASNQPQHF
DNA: TGTGCCAGCTCACAGGGGGCTAGCAATCAGCCCCAGCATTTT

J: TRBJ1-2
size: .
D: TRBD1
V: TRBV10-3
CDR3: CAISSRQGQYGYTF
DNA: TGTGCCATCAGTTCTAGACAGGGTCAGTATGGCTACACCTTC

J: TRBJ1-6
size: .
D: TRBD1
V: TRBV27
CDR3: CASSLMVRTGRSYNSPLHF
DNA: TGTGCCAGCAGTTTAATGGTCCGGACAGGCCGCTCCTATAATTCACCCCTCCACTTT

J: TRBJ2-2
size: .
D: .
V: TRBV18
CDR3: CASSPPNYTGELFF
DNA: TGTGCCAGCTCACCACCGAACTACACCGGGGAGCTGTTTTTT

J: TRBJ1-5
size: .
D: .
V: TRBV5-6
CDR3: CASSKPMTDSNQPQHF
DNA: TGTGCCAGCAGCAAGCCGATGACAGATAGCAATCAGCCCCAGCATTTT